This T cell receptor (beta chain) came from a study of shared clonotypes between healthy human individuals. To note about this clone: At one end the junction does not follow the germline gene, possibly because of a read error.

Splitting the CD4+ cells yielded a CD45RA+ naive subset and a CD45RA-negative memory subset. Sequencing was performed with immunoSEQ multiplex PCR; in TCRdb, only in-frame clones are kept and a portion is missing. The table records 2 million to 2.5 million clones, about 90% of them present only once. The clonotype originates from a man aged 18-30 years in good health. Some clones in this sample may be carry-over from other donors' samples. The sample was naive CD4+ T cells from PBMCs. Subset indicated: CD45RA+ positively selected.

In DNA, the CDR3 is TGCGCCAGCACCTTGGTAGGGGAGACCCAGTACTTC. Its protein is CASTLVGETQYF. This chain connects TRBV5-1 to TRBJ2-5, with D unresolved. CDR1 is SGHRS and CDR2 is YFSETQ in the germline V gene. CDR3 length: 12 amino acids.